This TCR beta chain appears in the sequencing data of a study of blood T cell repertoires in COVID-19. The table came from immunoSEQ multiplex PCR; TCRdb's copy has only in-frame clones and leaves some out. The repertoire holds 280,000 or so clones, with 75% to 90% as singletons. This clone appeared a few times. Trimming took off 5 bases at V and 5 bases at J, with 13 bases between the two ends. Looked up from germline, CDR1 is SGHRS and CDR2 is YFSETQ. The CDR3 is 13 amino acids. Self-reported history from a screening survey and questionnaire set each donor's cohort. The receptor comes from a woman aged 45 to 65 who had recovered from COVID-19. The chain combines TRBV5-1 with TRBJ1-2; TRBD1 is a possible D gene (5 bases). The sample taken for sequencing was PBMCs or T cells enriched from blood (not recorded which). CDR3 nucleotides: TGCGCCAGCAGGGGGGTGCGGGAGTATGGCTACACCTTC. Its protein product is CASRGVREYGYTF.